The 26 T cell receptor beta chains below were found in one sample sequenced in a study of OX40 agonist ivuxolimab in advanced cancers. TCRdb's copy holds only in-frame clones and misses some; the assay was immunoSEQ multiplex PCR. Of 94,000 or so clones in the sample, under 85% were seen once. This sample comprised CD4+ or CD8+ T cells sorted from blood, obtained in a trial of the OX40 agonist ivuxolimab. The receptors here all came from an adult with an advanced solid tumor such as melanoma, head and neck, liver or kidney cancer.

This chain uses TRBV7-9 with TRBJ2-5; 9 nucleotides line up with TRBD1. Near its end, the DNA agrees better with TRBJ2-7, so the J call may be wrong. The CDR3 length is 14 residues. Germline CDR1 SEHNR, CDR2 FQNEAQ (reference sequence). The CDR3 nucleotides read TGTGCCAGCAGCCCGACAGGGGGATCATACGAGCAGTACTTC. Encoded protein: CASSPTGGSYEQYF.

The CDR3 is CASSQDRGFTDTQYF. The CDR3 DNA reads as TGCGCCAGCAGCCAAGATAGGGGTTTCACAGATACGCAGTATTTT. The chain carries TRBV4-1 and TRBJ2-3; D is possibly TRBD1 (5 bases). Looked up from germline, CDR1 is MGHRA and CDR2 is YSYEKL. Between the trimmed V and J ends, which lost 0 bases and 2 bases, there was a span of 9 bases. The CDR3 covers 15 residues.

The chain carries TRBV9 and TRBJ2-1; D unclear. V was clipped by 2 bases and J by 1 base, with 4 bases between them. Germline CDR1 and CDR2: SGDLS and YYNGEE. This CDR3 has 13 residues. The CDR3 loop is CASSVWSYNEQFF. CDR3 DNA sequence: TGTGCCAGCAGCGTTTGGTCCTACAATGAGCAGTTCTTC.

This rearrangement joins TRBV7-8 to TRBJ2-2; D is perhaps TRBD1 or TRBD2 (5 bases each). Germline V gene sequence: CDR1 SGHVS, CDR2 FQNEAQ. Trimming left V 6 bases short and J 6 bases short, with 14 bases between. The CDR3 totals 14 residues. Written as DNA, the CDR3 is TGTGCCAGCAGACGGGACCGGATCGCCGGGGAGCTGTTTTTT. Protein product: CASRRDRIAGELFF.

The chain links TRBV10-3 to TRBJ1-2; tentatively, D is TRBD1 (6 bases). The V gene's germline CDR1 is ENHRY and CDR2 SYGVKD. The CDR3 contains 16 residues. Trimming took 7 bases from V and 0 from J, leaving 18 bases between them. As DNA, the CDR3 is TGTGCCATCAATGTGAACAGGGACAATACTAACTATGGCTACACCTTC. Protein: CAINVNRDNTNYGYTF.

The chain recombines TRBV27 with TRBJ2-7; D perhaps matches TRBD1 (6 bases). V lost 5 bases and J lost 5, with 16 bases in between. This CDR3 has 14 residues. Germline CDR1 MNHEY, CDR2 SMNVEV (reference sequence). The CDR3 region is CASSPRTVWHEQYF. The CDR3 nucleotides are TGTGCCAGCAGTCCACGGACAGTGTGGCACGAGCAGTACTTC.

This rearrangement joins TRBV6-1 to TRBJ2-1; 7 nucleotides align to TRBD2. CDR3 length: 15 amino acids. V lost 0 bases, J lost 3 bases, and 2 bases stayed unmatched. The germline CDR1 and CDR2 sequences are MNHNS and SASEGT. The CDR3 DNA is TGTGCCAGCAGTGAAGCGGCTAGCGGCTACAATGAGCAGTTCTTC. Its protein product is CASSEAASGYNEQFF.

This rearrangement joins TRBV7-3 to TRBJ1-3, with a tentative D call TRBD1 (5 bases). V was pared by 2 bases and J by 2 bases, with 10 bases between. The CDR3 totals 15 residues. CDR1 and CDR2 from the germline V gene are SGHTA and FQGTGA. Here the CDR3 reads CASSLLGEPGNTIYF. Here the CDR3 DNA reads TGTGCCAGCAGCTTATTGGGGGAACCTGGAAACACCATATATTTT. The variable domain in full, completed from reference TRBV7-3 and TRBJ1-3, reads GAGVSQTPSNKVTEKGKYVELRCDPISGHTALYWYRQSLGQGPEFLIYFQGTGAADDSGLPNDRFFAVRPEGSVSTLKIQRTERGDSAVYLCASSLLGEPGNTIYFGEGSWLTVV.

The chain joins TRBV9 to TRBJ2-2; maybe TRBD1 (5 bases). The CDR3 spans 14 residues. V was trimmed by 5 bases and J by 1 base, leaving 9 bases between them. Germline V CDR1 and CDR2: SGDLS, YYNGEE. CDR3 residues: CASSAGQNTGELFF. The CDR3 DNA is TGTGCCAGCAGTGCCGGACAGAACACCGGGGAGCTGTTTTTT. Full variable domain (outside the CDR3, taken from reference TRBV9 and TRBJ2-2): DSGVTQTPKHLITATGQRVTLRCSPRSGDLSVYWYQQSLDQGLQFLIQYYNGEERAKGNILERFSAQQFPDLHSELNLSSLELGDSALYFCASSAGQNTGELFFGEGSRLTVL.

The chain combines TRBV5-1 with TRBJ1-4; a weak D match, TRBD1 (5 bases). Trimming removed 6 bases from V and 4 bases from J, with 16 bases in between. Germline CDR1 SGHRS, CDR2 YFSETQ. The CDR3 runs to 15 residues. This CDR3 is CASNAGGDINEKLFF. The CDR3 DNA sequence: TGCGCCAGCAACGCCGGGGGAGACATTAATGAAAAACTGTTTTTT. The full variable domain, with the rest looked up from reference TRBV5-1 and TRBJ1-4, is KAGVTQTPRYLIKTRGQQVTLSCSPISGHRSVSWYQQTPGQGLQFLFEYFSETQRNKGNFPGRFSGRQFSNSRSEMNVSTLELGDSALYLCASNAGGDINEKLFFGSGTQLSVL.

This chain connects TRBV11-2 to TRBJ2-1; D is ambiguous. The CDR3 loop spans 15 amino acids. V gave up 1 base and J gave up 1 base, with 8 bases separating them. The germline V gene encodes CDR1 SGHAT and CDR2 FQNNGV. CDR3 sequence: CASSLVYQSYNEQFF. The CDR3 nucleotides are TGTGCCAGCAGCTTAGTCTATCAGTCCTACAATGAGCAGTTCTTC.

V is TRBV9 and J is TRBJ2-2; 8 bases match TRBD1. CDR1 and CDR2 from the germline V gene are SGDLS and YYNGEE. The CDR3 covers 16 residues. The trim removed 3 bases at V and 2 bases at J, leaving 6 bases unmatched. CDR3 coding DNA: TGTGCCAGCAGCGCTATGCAGGGGGCCAACACCGGGGAGCTGTTTTTT. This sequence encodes CASSAMQGANTGELFF.

Here the CDR3 DNA reads TGCGCCAGCAGCCCCGTTACCGGGACAGGGCTAATGAACACTGAAGCTTTCTTT. Protein sequence: CASSPVTGTGLMNTEAFF. The genes are TRBV5-1 and TRBJ1-1; 9 bases are shared with TRBD1. J lost 0 bases, V lost 4 bases, and 13 bases had no gene match. CDR1 and CDR2 from the germline V gene are SGHRS and YFSETQ. The CDR3 has 18 residues.

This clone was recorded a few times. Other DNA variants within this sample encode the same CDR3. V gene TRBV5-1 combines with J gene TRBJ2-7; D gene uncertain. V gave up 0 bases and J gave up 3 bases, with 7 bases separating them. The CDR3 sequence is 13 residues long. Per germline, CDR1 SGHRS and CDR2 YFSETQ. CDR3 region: CASSLELNYEQYF. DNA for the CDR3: TGCGCCAGCAGCTTGGAACTAAACTACGAGCAGTACTTC.

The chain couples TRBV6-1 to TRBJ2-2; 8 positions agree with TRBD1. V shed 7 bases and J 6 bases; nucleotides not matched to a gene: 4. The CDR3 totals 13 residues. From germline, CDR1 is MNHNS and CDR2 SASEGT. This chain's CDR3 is CASIPDRAGELFF. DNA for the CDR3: TGTGCCAGCATCCCGGACAGGGCCGGGGAGCTGTTTTTT.

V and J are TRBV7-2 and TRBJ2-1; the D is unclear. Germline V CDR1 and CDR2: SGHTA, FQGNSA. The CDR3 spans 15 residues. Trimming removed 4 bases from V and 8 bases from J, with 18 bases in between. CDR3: CASSSPPDAVYEQFF. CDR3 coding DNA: TGTGCCAGCAGCTCCCCCCCCGACGCCGTCTATGAGCAGTTCTTC.

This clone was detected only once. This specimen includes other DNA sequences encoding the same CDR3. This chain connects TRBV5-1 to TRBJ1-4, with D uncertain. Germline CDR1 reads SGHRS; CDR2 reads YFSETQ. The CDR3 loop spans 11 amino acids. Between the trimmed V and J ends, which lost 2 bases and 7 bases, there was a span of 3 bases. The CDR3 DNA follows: TGCGCCAGCAGCTTCGGTGAAAAACTGTTTTTT. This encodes CASSFGEKLFF.

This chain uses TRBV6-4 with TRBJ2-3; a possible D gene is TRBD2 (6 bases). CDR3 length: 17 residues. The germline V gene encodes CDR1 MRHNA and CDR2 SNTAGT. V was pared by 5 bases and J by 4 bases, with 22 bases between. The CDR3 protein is CASSSNGGNNNADTQYF. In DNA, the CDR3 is TGTGCCAGCAGTTCCAACGGCGGGAATAATAACGCAGATACGCAGTATTTT.

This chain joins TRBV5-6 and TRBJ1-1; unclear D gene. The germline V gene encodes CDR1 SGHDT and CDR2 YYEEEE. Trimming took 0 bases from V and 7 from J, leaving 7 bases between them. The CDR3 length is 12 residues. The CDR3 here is CASSLAQREAFF. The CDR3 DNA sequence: TGTGCCAGCAGCTTGGCACAGCGTGAAGCTTTCTTT.

The CDR3 loop is CASSPGWGAYEQYF. For the CDR3, the DNA is TGCGCCAGCAGCCCCGGGTGGGGGGCCTACGAGCAGTACTTC. The chain has TRBV5-1 and TRBJ2-7, with TRBD2 as a possible D gene (6 bases). CDR3 size: 14 residues. Germline-derived CDR1 and CDR2 are SGHRS and YFSETQ. Trimming took 4 bases from V and 2 from J, leaving 13 bases between them.

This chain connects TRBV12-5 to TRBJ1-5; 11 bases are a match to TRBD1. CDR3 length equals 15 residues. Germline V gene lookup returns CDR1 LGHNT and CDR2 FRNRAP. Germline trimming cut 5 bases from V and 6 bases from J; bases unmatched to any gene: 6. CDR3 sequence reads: CASGPGQGAIQPQHF. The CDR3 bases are TGTGCTAGTGGTCCTGGACAGGGGGCGATTCAGCCCCAGCATTTT.

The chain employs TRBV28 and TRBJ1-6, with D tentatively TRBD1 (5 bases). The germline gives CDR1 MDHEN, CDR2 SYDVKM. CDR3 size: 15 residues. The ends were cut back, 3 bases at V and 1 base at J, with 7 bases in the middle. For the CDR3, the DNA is TGTGCCAGCAGTTTTGAGGGGTCCTATAATTCACCCCTCCACTTT. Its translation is CASSFEGSYNSPLHF.

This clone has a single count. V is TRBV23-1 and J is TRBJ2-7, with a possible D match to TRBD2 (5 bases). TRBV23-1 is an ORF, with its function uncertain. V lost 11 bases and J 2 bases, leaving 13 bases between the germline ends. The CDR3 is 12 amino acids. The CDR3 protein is CAGRGVPYEQYF. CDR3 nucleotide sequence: TGCGCCGGCCGGGGTGTCCCCTACGAGCAGTACTTC.

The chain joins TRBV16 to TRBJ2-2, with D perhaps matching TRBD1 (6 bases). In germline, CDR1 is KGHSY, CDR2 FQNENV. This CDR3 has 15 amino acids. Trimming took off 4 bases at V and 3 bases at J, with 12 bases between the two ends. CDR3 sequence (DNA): TGTGCCAGCAGCCCCCCCCAGGGGTACACCGGGGAGCTGTTTTTT. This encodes CASSPPQGYTGELFF.

The CDR3 DNA follows: TGTGCCAGCAGCGTTTCCACAGGGATGAGTTCGGAGGGAAACACCATATATTTT. Amino acids: CASSVSTGMSSEGNTIYF. This rearrangement joins TRBV9 to TRBJ1-3; D might be TRBD1 (6 bases). The CDR3 runs 18 residues. The germline V gene encodes CDR1 SGDLS and CDR2 YYNGEE. Trimming took off 2 bases at V and 4 bases at J, with 22 bases between the two ends.

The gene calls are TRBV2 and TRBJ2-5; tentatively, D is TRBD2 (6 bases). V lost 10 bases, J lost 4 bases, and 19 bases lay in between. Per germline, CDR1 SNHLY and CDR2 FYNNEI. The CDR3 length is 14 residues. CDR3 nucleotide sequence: TGTGCCACCGCGGGACGAGAGGTCCCAGAGACCCAGTACTTC. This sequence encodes CATAGREVPETQYF.